This TCR beta chain was obtained from a study of regulatory T cells in long-lasting Graves disease. Ten or more counts support this clonotype. The TCR beta library used iRepertoire HTBI primers with Arm-PCR amplification of CDR3. TCRdb re-called the multiplex PCR reads through MiXCR, storing one row per CDR3 protein. The sample carries 400,000 to 500,000 distinct CDR3 sequences, roughly 17% recorded once. This CDR3 has 15 amino acids. Between the trimmed V and J ends, which lost 4 bases and 0 bases, there was a span of 10 bases. Germline loops: CDR1 SEHNR, CDR2 FQNEAQ (reference sequence). Time point specified: newly diagnosed GD, antithyroid drugs for less than 3 months. Researchers made the TCR library from RNA that was extracted from PBMCs. The same specimen was also included in a second study, on T cells in Graves' hyperthyroidism and ophthalmopathy.

The chain joins TRBV7-9 to TRBJ2-1; no firm D call. Here the sequenced sample was peripheral blood mononuclear cells (PBMCs), taken at new diagnosis, from a patient treated with antithyroid drugs. The clonotype was recovered from a woman under 30 with Graves disease. DNA of the CDR3: TGTGCCAGCAGCTCTCACGGAAGCTCCTACAATGAGCAGTTCTTC. Amino acids: CASSSHGSSYNEQFF.